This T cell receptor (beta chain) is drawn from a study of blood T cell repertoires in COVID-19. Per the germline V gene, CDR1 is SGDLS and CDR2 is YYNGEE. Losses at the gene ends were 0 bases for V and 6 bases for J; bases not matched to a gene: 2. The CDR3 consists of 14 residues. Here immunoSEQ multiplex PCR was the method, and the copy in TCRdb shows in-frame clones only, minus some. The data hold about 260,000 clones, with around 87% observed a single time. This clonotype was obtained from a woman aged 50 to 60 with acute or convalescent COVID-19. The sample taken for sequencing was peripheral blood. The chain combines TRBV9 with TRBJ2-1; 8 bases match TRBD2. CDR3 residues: CASSVVAGINEQFF. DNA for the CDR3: TGTGCCAGCAGCGTAGTAGCGGGAATCAATGAGCAGTTCTTC.